This TCR beta chain was captured in a study of T cells in Graves' hyperthyroidism and ophthalmopathy. Turning to the study itself: The blood sample was taken at first diagnosis, before treatment began.

TCR beta CDR3 sequences were amplified from RNA transcripts. Researchers ran a first-round RT-PCR on the TCR CDR3 using the HTBI primer set. TCRdb fed the multiplex PCR reads into MiXCR, producing one record per CDR3 protein. Of 550,000 to 800,000 distinct CDR3 sequences detected, roughly 17% appear once; the ten largest clones hold about 16%. Germline-derived CDR1 and CDR2 are SGHRS and YFSETQ. The CDR3 is 12 residues long. V shed 1 base and J shed 8 bases, with 7 bases lying between them. This clonotype came up a few times. Antigen specificity is unknown. Patients aged 18 to 65 had newly diagnosed hyperthyroidism lasting under 2 months. Study-wide findings and caveats: Most expanded thyroid clonotypes above 0.001 recurred in blood.

Sequences were obtained from blood. This rearrangement joins TRBV5-1 to TRBJ2-1; D not certain. This receptor was obtained from a man in his forties or fifties with Graves' hyperthyroidism. As DNA, the CDR3 is TGCGCCAGCAGCTTGACTTTCGATGAGCAGTTCTTC. This encodes CASSLTFDEQFF.